This TCR beta chain was sequenced during a study of shared T cell receptors in the human thymus listed by TCRdb under 2021. Concerning the study at large: The study examined how self-reactive, shared T-cell receptor alpha chains are generated in the human thymus.

The library was made by the immunoSEQ multiplex PCR assay. In TCRdb, the immuneACCESS table is reduced to in-frame sequences with V and J assigned. These tables do not hold every clone; where another copy was compared, an unresolved V gene accounts for under half, and the others remain unexplained. The sample table lists more than 550,000 clones, roughly 85% of them with a count of one. Jointly, the top ten make up around 0.0094% of the sample. Trimming takes 4 bases off V and 8 bases off J; junction bases not matched to a gene: 11. CDR3 length: 16 amino acids, cysteine to phenylalanine. The entry retains the CDR3 DNA only, 48 bases that are in frame from base 1. The germline V gene yields MNHNS for CDR1 and SASEGT for CDR2. A remark on this clone: The clone's antigen remains unknown. The input lacks base qualities; no much larger clone sits a single base away.

A further study also used this sample, focusing on human thymus T cells. The second paper states: In Finland, the donors were immunologically healthy infants who were having open corrective cardiac surgery for congenital heart defects. Thymus tissue was collected as surgical resects that were removed during corrective cardiac surgery. Biased V and J gene segment usage appeared to be present in both thymic and peripheral blood repertoires. Highly overlapping thymic TCR repertoires among unrelated individuals were reported in the related research. The study characterized TCR alpha and beta repertoires from about 8 infant thymus samples and four related peripheral blood samples. Donor ages ranged from roughly 7 to 250 days, and the cohort comprised about six male and two female infants. Thymocytes were mechanically released from the tissue and were stored as pellets of roughly 9-30 million cells at -70 degrees C. A QIAsymphony instrument was used to extract genomic DNA from the frozen cell pellets. TCRB and TCRAD loci were amplified from a standardized quantity of quality-controlled genomic DNA using the immunoSEQ multiplex PCR assay. The V(D)J region was spanned by amplicons of a length sufficient to cover the CDR3 and to identify V and J genes. The commercial immunoSEQ service was used to sequence amplicons on an Illumina platform. Primer bias and sequencing errors were corrected using previously described methods, and TCRAD and TCRB definitions followed the IMGT database. The repertoires were analysed using immunoSEQ Analyzer 3.0 and VDJTools for basic statistics, V/J segment usage, diversity estimates, rarefaction and pairwise overlap. Diversity was estimated with Chao1, ChaoE, Efron-Thisted, Shannon and inverse Simpson indices, and also on datasets down-sampled to the smallest sample. Repertoire overlap used strict matching of CDR3 nucleotide sequence, V gene and J gene, with Jaccard-based multidimensional scaling clustering. Thymus samples yielded on average approximately 840,000 unique TCRB clonotypes, compared with roughly 76,000 from blood samples.

What was sequenced was thymocytes. The source is a girl in the first two years of life with a congenital heart defect. Donor details come from another sample of the same person, matched by shared clones. The chain uses TRBV6-1 and TRBJ1-4, and 9 junctional nucleotides match TRBD1. The bases are TGTGCCAGCAGTGTACCCAGGACAGGGGCGCGCGAAAAACTGTTTTTT. This is translated as CASSVPRTGAREKLFF.